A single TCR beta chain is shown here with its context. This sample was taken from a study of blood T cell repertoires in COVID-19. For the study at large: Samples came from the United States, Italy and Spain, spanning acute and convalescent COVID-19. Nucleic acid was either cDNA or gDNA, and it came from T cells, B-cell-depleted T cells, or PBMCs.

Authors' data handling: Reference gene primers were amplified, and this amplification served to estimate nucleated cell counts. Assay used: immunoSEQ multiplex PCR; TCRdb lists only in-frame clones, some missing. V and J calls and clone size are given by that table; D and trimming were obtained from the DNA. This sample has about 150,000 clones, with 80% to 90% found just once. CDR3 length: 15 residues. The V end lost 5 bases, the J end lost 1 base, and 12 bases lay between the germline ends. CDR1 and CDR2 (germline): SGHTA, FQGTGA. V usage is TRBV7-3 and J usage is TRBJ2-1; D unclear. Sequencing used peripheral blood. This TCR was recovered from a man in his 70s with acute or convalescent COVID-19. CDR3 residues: CASSPSGASYNEQFF. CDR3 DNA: TGTGCCAGCAGCCCCTCCGGAGCATCCTACAATGAGCAGTTCTTC.